This T cell receptor beta chain originates from a study of blood T cells in healthy people across ages. CDR3 length: 17 residues. Per germline, CDR1 MGHRA and CDR2 YSYEKL. Trimming pared 0 bases from V and 1 base from J, leaving 15 bases between. The sample holds many counts of this clonotype. RNA extraction gave at least 6 micrograms of total RNA per sample. Through a sample-barcoded 5' primer and a J-beta primer mix, a second PCR was run for roughly 6 to 12 cycles. TCRdb re-derived calls from the 5' RACE reads in MiXCR, one entry per CDR3 protein. The sample includes some 670,000 distinct CDR3 sequences, 40% to 65% seen only once; the top ten take roughly 13%.

The receptor comes from a woman at least 80 years old in good health. Material: blood. The chain has TRBV4-1 and TRBJ1-2, with no clear D. CDR3 sequence reads: CASSQEARNRFNYGYTF. DNA of the CDR3: TGCGCCAGCAGCCAAGAGGCCAGGAACCGATTTAACTATGGCTACACCTTC.